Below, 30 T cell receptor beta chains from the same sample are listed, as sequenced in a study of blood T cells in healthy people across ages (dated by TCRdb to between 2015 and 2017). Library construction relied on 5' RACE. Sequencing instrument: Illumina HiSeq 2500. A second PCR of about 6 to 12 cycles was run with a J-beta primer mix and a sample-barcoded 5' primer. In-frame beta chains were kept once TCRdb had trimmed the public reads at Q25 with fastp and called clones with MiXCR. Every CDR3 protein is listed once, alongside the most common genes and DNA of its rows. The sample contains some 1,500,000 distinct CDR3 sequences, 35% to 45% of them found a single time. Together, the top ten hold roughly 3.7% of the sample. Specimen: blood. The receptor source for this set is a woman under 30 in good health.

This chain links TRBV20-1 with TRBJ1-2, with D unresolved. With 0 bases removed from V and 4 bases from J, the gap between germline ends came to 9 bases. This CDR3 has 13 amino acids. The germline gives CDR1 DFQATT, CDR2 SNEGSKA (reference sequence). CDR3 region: CSARDPAPYGYTF. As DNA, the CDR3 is TGCAGTGCTAGAGATCCAGCGCCCTATGGCTACACCTTC.

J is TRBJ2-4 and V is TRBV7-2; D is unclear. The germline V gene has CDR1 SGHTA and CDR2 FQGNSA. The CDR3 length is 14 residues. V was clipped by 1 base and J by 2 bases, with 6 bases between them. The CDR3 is CASSLEYPKNIQYF. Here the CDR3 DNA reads TGTGCCAGCAGCTTAGAGTATCCCAAAAACATTCAGTACTTC.

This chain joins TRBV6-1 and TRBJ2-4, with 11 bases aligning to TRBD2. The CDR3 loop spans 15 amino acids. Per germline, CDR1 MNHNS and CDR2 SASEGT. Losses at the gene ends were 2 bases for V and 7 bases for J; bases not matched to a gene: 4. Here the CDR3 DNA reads TGTGCCAGCAGTGAAAGACTAGCGGGATTGAACATTCAGTACTTC. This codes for CASSERLAGLNIQYF.

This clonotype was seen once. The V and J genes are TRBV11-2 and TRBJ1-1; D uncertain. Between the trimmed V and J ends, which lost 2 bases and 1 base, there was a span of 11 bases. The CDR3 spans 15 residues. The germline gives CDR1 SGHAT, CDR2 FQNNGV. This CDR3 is CASSLMSPPNTEAFF. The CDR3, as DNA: TGTGCCAGCAGCTTAATGAGTCCCCCGAACACTGAAGCTTTCTTT.

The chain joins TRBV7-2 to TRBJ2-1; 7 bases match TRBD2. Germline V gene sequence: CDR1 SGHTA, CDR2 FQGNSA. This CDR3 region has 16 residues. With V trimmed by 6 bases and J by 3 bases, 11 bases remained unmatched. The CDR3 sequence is CASRHRSGTLYNEQFF. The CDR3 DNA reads TGTGCCAGCAGACATCGCAGCGGGACCCTCTACAATGAGCAGTTCTTC.

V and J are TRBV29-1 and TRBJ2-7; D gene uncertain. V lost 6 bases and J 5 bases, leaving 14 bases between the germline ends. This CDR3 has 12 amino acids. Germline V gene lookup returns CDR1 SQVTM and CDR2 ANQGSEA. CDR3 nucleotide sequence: TGCAGCGTATGCCCCCTTTCCAACGAGCAGTACTTC. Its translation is CSVCPLSNEQYF.

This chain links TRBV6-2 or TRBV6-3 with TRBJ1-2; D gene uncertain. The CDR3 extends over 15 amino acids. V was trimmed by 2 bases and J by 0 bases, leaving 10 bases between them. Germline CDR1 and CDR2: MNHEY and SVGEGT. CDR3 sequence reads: CASSYPTESNYGYTF. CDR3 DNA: TGTGCCAGCAGTTACCCGACGGAGTCTAACTATGGCTACACCTTC.

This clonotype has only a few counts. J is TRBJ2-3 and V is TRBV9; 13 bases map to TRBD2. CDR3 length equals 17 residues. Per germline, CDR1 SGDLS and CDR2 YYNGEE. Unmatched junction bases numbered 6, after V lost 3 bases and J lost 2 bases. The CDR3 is CASSATSGRPNTDTQYF. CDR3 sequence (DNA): TGTGCCAGCAGCGCGACTAGCGGGAGGCCTAACACAGATACGCAGTATTTT.

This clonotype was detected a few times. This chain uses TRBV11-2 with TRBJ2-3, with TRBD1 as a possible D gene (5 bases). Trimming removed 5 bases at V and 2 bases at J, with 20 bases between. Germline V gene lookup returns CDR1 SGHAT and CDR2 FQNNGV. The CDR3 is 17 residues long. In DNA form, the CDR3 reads TGTGCCAGCAGCCTATCTCTCGACAGTATTTTCACAGATACGCAGTATTTT. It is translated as CASSLSLDSIFTDTQYF.

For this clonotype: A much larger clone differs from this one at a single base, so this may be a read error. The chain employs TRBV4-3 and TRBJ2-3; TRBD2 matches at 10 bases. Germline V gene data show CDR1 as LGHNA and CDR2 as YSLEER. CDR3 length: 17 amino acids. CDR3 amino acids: CACSLQAGGLGTDTQYF. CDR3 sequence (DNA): TGCGCCTGCAGCCTCCAAGCGGGGGGGCTCGGTACAGATACGCAGTATTTT.

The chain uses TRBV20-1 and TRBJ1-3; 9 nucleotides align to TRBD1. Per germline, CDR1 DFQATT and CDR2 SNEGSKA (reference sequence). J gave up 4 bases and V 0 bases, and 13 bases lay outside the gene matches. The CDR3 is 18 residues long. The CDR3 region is CSARDWLRDREDGNTIYF. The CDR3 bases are TGCAGTGCTAGAGATTGGCTACGGGACAGGGAGGACGGAAACACCATATATTTT.

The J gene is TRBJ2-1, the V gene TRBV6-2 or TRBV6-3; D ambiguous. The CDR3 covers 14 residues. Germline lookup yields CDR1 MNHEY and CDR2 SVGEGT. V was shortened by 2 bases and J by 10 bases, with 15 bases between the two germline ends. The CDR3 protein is CASSYHGLSYEQFF. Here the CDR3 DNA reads TGTGCCAGCAGTTACCATGGGCTTTCCTACGAGCAGTTCTTC.

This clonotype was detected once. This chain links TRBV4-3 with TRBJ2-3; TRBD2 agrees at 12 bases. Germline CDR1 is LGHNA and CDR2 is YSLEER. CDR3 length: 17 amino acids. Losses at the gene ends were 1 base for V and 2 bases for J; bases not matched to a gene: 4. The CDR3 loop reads CASSQGTSGAITDTQYF. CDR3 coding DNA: TGCGCCAGCAGCCAAGGGACTAGCGGGGCTATCACAGATACGCAGTATTTT.

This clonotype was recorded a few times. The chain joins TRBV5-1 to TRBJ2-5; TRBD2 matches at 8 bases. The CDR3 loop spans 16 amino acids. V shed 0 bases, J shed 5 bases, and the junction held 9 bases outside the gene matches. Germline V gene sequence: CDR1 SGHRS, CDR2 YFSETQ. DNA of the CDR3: TGCGCCAGCAGCTTGGTGGTTGCGGGGGGCCAGGAGACCCAGTACTTC. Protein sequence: CASSLVVAGGQETQYF.

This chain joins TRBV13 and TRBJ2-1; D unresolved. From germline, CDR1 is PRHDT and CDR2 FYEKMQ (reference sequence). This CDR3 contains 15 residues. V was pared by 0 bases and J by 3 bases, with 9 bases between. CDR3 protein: CASSLGVTDYNEQFF. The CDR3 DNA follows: TGTGCCAGCAGCTTAGGGGTCACAGACTACAATGAGCAGTTCTTC.

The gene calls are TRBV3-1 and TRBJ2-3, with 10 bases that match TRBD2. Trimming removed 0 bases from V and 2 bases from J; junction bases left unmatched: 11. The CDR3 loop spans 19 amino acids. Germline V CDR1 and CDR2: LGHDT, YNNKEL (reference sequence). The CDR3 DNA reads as TGTGCCAGCAGCCAAGATCCGGGACTAGCGTCTCAGATCACAGATACGCAGTATTTT. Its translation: CASSQDPGLASQITDTQYF.

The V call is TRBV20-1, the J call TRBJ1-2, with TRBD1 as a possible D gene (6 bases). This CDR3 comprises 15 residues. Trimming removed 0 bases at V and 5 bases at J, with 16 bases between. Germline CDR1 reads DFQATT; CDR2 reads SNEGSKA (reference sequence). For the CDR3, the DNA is TGCAGTGCTAGAGATTGGGGGGGCCGAGAATATGGCTACACCTTC. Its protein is CSARDWGGREYGYTF.

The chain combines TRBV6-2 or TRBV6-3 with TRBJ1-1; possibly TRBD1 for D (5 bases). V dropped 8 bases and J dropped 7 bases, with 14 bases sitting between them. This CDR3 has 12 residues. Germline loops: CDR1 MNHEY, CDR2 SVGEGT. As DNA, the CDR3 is TGTGCCAGCGGGGGACTGAGCCTTGAAGCTTTCTTT. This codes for CASGGLSLEAFF.

In DNA, the CDR3 is TGTGCCACGGGACAGGGTGTTCGCACAGATACGCAGTATTTT. The encoded protein is CATGQGVRTDTQYF. The V call is TRBV6-6, the J call TRBJ2-3; 9 bases map to TRBD1. CDR1 is MNHNY and CDR2 is SVGAGI in the germline V gene (reference sequence). This CDR3 region has 14 residues. With 10 bases clipped from V and 1 base from J, the junction kept 6 bases outside the gene matches.

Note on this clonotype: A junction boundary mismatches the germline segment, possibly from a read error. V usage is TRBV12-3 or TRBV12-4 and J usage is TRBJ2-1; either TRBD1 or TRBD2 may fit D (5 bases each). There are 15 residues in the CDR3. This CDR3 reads CASSLGTGPYNGQFF. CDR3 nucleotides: TGTGCCAGCAGTTTGGGGACGGGACCTTACAATGGGCAGTTCTTC.

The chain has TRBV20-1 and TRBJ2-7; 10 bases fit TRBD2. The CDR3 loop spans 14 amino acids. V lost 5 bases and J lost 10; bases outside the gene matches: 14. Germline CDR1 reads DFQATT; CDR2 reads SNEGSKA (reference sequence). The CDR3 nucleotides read TGCAGTGCTGGGACTAGCGAAAAGGTCAATGAACAGTACTTC. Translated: CSAGTSEKVNEQYF.

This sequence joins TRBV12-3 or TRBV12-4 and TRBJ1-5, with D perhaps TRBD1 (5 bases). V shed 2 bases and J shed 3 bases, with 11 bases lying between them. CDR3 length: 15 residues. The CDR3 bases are TGTGCCAGCAGTTTAATTGGAGGGGCCAATCAGCCCCAGCATTTT. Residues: CASSLIGGANQPQHF.

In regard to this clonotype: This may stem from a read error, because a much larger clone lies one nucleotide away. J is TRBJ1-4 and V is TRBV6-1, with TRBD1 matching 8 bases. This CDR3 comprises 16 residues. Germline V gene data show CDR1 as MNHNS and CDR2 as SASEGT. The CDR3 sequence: CASSRGTGETNAKLFF. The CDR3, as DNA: TGTGCCAGCAGTCGCGGGACAGGTGAAACCAATGCAAAACTGTTTTTT.

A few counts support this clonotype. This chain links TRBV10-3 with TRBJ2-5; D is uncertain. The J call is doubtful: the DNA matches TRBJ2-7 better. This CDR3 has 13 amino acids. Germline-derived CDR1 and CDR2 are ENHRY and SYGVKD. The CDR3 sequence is CAISEHGTYEQYF. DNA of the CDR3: TGTGCCATCAGTGAGCACGGCACCTACGAGCAGTACTTC.

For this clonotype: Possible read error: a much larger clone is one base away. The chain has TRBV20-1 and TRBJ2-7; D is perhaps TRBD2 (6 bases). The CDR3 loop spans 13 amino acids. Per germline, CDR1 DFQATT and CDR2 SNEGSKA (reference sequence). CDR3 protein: CSARGVADYGQYF. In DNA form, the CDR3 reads TGCAGTGCTAGAGGGGTAGCGGACTACGGGCAGTACTTC.

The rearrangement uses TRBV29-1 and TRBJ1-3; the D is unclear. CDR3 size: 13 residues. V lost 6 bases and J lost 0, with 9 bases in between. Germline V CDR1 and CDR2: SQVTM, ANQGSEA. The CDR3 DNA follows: TGCAGCGTCAGAAGCCACTCTGGAAACACCATATATTTT. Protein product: CSVRSHSGNTIYF.

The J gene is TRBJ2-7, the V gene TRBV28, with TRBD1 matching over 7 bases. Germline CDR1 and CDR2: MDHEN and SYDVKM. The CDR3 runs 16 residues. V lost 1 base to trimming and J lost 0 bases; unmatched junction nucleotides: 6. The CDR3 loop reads CASSLSGTASSYEQYF. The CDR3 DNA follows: TGTGCCAGCAGTTTATCCGGGACAGCTAGCTCCTACGAGCAGTACTTC.

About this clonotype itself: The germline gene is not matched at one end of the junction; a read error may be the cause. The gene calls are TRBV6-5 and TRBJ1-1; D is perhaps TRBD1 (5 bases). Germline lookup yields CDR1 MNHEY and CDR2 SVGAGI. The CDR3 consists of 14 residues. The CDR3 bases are TGTGCCAGCAGTTTCCAGTGGGGGAACACTAAAGCTTTCTTT. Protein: CASSFQWGNTKAFF.

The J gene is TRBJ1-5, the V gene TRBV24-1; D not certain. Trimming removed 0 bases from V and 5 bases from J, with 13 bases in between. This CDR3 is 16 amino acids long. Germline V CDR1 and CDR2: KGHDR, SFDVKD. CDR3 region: CATSDLSPDRHQPQHF. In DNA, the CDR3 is TGTGCCACCAGTGATTTGTCCCCTGACCGACATCAGCCCCAGCATTTT.

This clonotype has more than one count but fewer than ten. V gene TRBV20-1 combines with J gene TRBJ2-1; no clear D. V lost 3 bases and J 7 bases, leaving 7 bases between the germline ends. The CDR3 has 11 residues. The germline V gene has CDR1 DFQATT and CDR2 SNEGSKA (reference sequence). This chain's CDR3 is CSASRWNEQFF. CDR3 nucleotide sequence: TGCAGTGCTAGTCGATGGAATGAGCAGTTCTTC.